This T cell receptor beta chain was profiled in a study of blood T cell repertoires in COVID-19. Study overall: PBMCs, B-cell-depleted T cells, or T cells were the source of the cDNA or gDNA that made up the material.

The CDR3 is made up of 14 amino acids. V lost 1 base and J 2 bases, leaving 9 bases between the germline ends. The germline V gene encodes CDR1 SEHNR and CDR2 FQNEAQ (reference sequence). Only a few counts were recorded for this clone. Per the original data handling: Amplification of reference gene primers provided the estimated nucleated cell counts. Libraries were prepared by immunoSEQ multiplex PCR; TCRdb keeps only in-frame clonotypes and omits some of them. That table is the source of V, J and clone size, and D and trimming were worked out from the DNA. The sample consists of 190,000 or so clones, 85% to 95% of them appearing once. One Seattle source followed patients from active infection through their disease course.

Sequenced input: peripheral blood. The TCR originated in a man aged 25 to 40 with COVID-19, enrolled during active disease. V and J are TRBV7-9 and TRBJ2-7, with D tentatively TRBD1 (6 bases). CDR3 sequence: CASSLGGPTYEQYF. In DNA form, the CDR3 reads TGTGCCAGCAGCTTAGGGGGGCCTACCTACGAGCAGTACTTC.